The 24 T cell receptor beta chains given below trace back to one sample, sequenced in a study of T cells after yellow fever vaccination. TCRdb recomputed calls from the 5' RACE reads with MiXCR, one row per CDR3 protein. The table has 400,000 or so distinct CDR3 sequences, approximately 18% seen once. Sequencing used PBMCs, obtained before the yellow fever booster vaccination. The receptors derive from a man aged 18 to 30 who received the YFV17D yellow fever vaccine.

The CDR3, as DNA: TGTGCCAGCAGTTACTCGACGCAGGTCTATGGCTACACCTTC. It yields the protein CASSYSTQVYGYTF. The rearrangement links TRBV6-2 or TRBV6-3 to TRBJ1-2; D is ambiguous. The V gene lost 0 bases and the J gene lost 4 bases, with 9 bases spanning the gap. From germline, CDR1 is MNHEY and CDR2 SVGEGT. This CDR3 is 14 amino acids long.

The CDR3 DNA follows: TGTGCCACCAGTGATACACAGAGGAGGCTGTTTTTT. It specifies CATSDTQRRLFF. The chain combines TRBV24-1 with TRBJ1-4; D remains ambiguous. Germline CDR1 and CDR2: KGHDR and SFDVKD. V was shortened by 3 bases and J by 14 bases, with 12 bases between the two germline ends. This CDR3 contains 12 residues.

The rearrangement links TRBV7-9 to TRBJ2-1; no clear D. The V gene lost 8 bases and the J gene lost 0 bases, with 17 bases spanning the gap. CDR1 and CDR2 from the germline V gene are SEHNR and FQNEAQ (reference sequence). The CDR3 sequence is 16 residues long. In DNA form, the CDR3 reads TGTGCCAGCGGATTCAACAGCCCCAGCTCCTACAATGAGCAGTTCTTC. Its translation is CASGFNSPSSYNEQFF.

The V call is TRBV12-3 or TRBV12-4, the J call TRBJ2-3; D remains unclear. CDR3 length: 14 amino acids. The ends were cut back, 2 bases at V and 3 bases at J, with 9 bases in the middle. The CDR3 spells CASSLFAETDTQYF. As DNA, the CDR3 is TGTGCCAGCAGTTTATTTGCGGAGACAGATACGCAGTATTTT.

The chain employs TRBV5-1 and TRBJ2-2; tentative D call: TRBD2 (7 bases). The V end was cut by 0 bases, the J end by 2 bases, with 17 bases between. CDR1 and CDR2 from the germline V gene are SGHRS and YFSETQ. The CDR3 totals 18 residues. The CDR3 here is CASSLDPRRGANTGELFF. The DNA for the CDR3 is TGCGCCAGCAGCTTGGATCCCCGACGGGGGGCCAACACCGGGGAGCTGTTTTTT.

This clonotype was detected once. This chain joins TRBV20-1 and TRBJ1-4, with 8 bases identical to TRBD1. Germline assignment: CDR1 DFQATT and CDR2 SNEGSKA (reference sequence). The CDR3 totals 14 residues. The V and J ends lost 4 bases and 5 bases, in that order; junction bases with no gene match: 6. The CDR3 bases are TGCAGTGCTACCCCCGGGACAGGAAATGAAAAACTGTTTTTT. It is translated as CSATPGTGNEKLFF.

The chain combines TRBV7-9 with TRBJ1-4; the match to TRBD1 covers 9 bases. Germline CDR1 and CDR2: SEHNR and FQNEAQ (reference sequence). The V segment lost 4 bases and the J segment 6 bases; nucleotides outside the gene matches: 6. The CDR3 has 15 amino acids. The DNA for the CDR3 is TGTGCCAGCAGCTCCCGGACAGGGGCGGATGAAAAACTGTTTTTT. Translated, it gives CASSSRTGADEKLFF.

This clonotype was seen only a few times. The rearrangement joins TRBV4-3 to TRBJ1-1, with unresolved D. Germline V gene lookup returns CDR1 LGHNA and CDR2 YSLEER. V shed 0 bases and J shed 0 bases, with 14 bases lying between them. CDR3 length: 17 amino acids. The CDR3, as DNA: TGCGCCAGCAGCCAAGACCTGCTACGAGTGGTGAACACTGAAGCTTTCTTT. This gives the protein CASSQDLLRVVNTEAFF.

The chain links TRBV20-1 to TRBJ1-6; D not certain. The CDR3 spans 12 residues. Germline V CDR1 and CDR2: DFQATT, SNEGSKA (reference sequence). CDR3 bases: TGCAGCGGAACGTCGCATAATTCACCCCTCCACTTT. Protein product: CSGTSHNSPLHF.

The chain has TRBV9 and TRBJ2-3, with D possibly matching TRBD1 (6 bases). Germline-derived CDR1 and CDR2 are SGDLS and YYNGEE. V gave up 3 bases and J gave up 1 base, with 15 bases separating them. The CDR3 contains 16 residues. This chain's CDR3 is CASSAVGAAGTDTQYF. The CDR3 nucleotides read TGTGCCAGCAGCGCTGTGGGGGCGGCAGGCACAGATACGCAGTATTTT.

This clonotype was observed many times. J is TRBJ2-1 and V is TRBV5-1, with 14 bases lining up with TRBD2. Germline assignment: CDR1 SGHRS and CDR2 YFSETQ. This CDR3 is built from 18 residues. J gave up 1 base and V 4 bases, and 7 bases lay outside the gene matches. The CDR3 coding sequence is TGCGCCAGCAGCCCGGGGACTAGCGGGGGCCTTTCCTACAATGAGCAGTTCTTC. Amino acid sequence: CASSPGTSGGLSYNEQFF.

The sample holds a few counts of this clonotype. This rearrangement joins TRBV5-6 to TRBJ2-3; TRBD2 is a possible D gene (6 bases). There are 15 residues in the CDR3. CDR1 is SGHDT, CDR2 YYEEEE, per germline. Trimming removed 0 bases at V and 3 bases at J, with 11 bases between. For the CDR3, the DNA is TGTGCCAGCAGCTTGGCCGGCGGGGTAACAGATACGCAGTATTTT. It specifies CASSLAGGVTDTQYF.

A few counts support this clonotype. The chain is built from TRBV5-5 and TRBJ2-4; 10 bases align to TRBD1. Germline CDR1 and CDR2: SGHKS and YYEKEE (reference sequence). The CDR3 spans 15 residues. V lost 2 bases, J lost 9 bases, and 8 bases stayed unmatched. The CDR3 protein is CASSFGTGVLGIQYF. CDR3 in DNA: TGTGCCAGCAGCTTCGGGACAGGGGTTTTAGGCATTCAGTACTTC. The whole variable domain, remainder taken from reference TRBV5-5 and TRBJ2-4, is DAGVTQSPTHLIKTRGQQVTLRCSPISGHKSVSWYQQVLGQGPQFIFQYYEKEERGRGNFPDRFSARQFPNYSSELNVNALLLGDSALYLCASSFGTGVLGIQYFGAGTRLSVL.

The V gene is TRBV7-9, the J gene TRBJ2-3; perhaps TRBD1 as D (6 bases). Germline CDR1 reads SEHNR; CDR2 reads FQNEAQ (reference sequence). V lost 2 bases to trimming and J lost 2 bases, with 14 bases between them. The CDR3 extends over 16 amino acids. CDR3 sequence reads: CASSLPRGLDTDTQYF. The CDR3, as DNA: TGTGCCAGCAGCTTACCCAGGGGTCTCGACACAGATACGCAGTATTTT.

The chain carries TRBV12-3 or TRBV12-4 and TRBJ2-7, with 12 nucleotides matching TRBD1. V was clipped by 5 bases and J by 7 bases; unmatched bases: 15. CDR3 length equals 17 residues. Here the CDR3 DNA reads TGTGCCAGCAGTCCGGGACAGGGGGCAATTCGGAGGGGAGAGCAGTACTTC. Translating gives CASSPGQGAIRRGEQYF.

The sample holds a few counts of this clonotype. The germline gene is not matched at one end of the junction; a read error may be the cause. The chain recombines TRBV6-5 with TRBJ2-7; 10 bases match TRBD2. CDR1 MNHEY and CDR2 SVGAGI come from the germline V gene. This CDR3 has 16 residues. CDR3 DNA sequence: TGTGCCATCAGTTACTCGAGAGCGGGGGGGGCCTACGAGCAGTACTTC. This sequence encodes CAISYSRAGGAYEQYF.

This clonotype was counted a few times. This chain links TRBV12-3 or TRBV12-4 with TRBJ2-7, with D hard to call. Deletions cut 6 bases from V and 0 bases from J, with 15 bases between. CDR3 length equals 15 residues. CDR3 bases: TGTGCCAGCAGGCCCGGAGCAGGAAGCTCCTACGAGCAGTACTTC. Translating it yields CASRPGAGSSYEQYF.

The V gene is TRBV27, the J gene TRBJ1-2, with 9 bases lining up with TRBD1. The V and J ends lost 3 bases and 8 bases, in that order; junction bases with no gene match: 7. This CDR3 spans 14 amino acids. CDR1 MNHEY and CDR2 SMNVEV come from the germline V gene (reference sequence). CDR3 loop: CASSFLDRGEGYTF. The CDR3 DNA follows: TGTGCCAGCAGTTTCTTGGACAGGGGTGAAGGCTACACCTTC.

The chain combines TRBV21-1 with TRBJ1-3; the tabulated D call, TRBD1, remains unverified against the DNA. TRBV21-1 is classified as a pseudogene. This CDR3 spans 16 amino acids. CDR3 sequence (DNA): TGTGCCAGCAGCAAAAATAGCAAGGGGAATGGAAACACCATATATTTT. It yields the protein CASSKNSKGNGNTIYF.

The chain joins TRBV9 to TRBJ1-3; TRBD1 might be the D (5 bases). The V end lost 0 bases, the J end lost 8 bases, and 18 bases lay between the germline ends. Germline V lookup: CDR1 SGDLS, CDR2 YYNGEE. This CDR3 has 16 amino acids. CDR3 DNA: TGTGCCAGCAGCGTAGCTTCGGGGGAGATTTGGGACACCATATATTTT. This gives the protein CASSVASGEIWDTIYF.

The chain employs TRBV4-3 and TRBJ2-3, with no clear D. Between the trimmed V and J ends, which lost 2 bases and 1 base, there was a span of 16 bases. The CDR3 runs to 17 residues. CDR1 is LGHNA and CDR2 is YSLEER in the germline V gene. The CDR3 DNA is TGCGCCAGCAGCCAACAGCCCTCTTTGGGTGGCACAGATACGCAGTATTTT. Protein product: CASSQQPSLGGTDTQYF.

V gene TRBV7-6 combines with J gene TRBJ1-1; tentative D call: TRBD1 (5 bases). Between the trimmed V and J ends, which lost 5 bases and 6 bases, there was a span of 22 bases. The CDR3 length is 16 residues. Germline-derived CDR1 and CDR2 are SGHVS and FNYEAQ. CDR3 sequence (DNA): TGTGCCAGCAGCACACCCCGAGGGATAGGGGCTCCTGAAGCTTTCTTT. Protein sequence: CASSTPRGIGAPEAFF.

In this sample, this clonotype turned up a few times. The CDR3 DNA reads TGCAGCGTTGAAGGGGCCTGGGGGGCTATTCCTCAAGAGACCCAGTACTTC. Translated: CSVEGAWGAIPQETQYF. This rearrangement joins TRBV29-1 to TRBJ2-5, with D possibly called TRBD1 or TRBD2 (6 bases each). The CDR3 length is 17 residues. Germline V CDR1 and CDR2: SQVTM, ANQGSEA. The V end was cut by 1 base, the J end by 2 bases, with 20 bases between.

The V call is TRBV2, the J call TRBJ2-2, with 10 bases lining up with TRBD1. CDR1 and CDR2 (germline): SNHLY, FYNNEI. Germline trimming cut 5 bases from V and 6 bases from J; bases unmatched to any gene: 12. This CDR3 has 17 amino acids. CDR3 coding DNA: TGTGCCAGCAGTCTGGTATACACCGGGACAGGGGCCGGGGAGCTGTTTTTT. The encoded protein is CASSLVYTGTGAGELFF.